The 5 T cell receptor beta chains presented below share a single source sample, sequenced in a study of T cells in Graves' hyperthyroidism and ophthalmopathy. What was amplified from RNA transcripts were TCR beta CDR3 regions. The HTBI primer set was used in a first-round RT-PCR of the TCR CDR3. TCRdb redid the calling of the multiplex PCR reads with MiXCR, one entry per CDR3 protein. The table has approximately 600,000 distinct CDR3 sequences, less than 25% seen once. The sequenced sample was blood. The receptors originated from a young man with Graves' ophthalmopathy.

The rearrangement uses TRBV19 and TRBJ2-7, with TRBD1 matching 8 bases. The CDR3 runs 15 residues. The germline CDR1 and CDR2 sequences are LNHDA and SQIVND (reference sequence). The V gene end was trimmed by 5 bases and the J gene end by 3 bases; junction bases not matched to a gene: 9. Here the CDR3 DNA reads TGTGCCAGTAGTCCCCAAGGACAGGGTCGCTACGAGCAGTACTTC. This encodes CASSPQGQGRYEQYF.

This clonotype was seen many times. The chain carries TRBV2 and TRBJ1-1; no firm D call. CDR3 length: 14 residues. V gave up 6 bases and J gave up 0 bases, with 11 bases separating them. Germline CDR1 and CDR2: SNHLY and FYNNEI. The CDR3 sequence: CASSERLVNTEAFF. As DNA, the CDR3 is TGTGCCAGCAGCGAAAGATTGGTGAACACTGAAGCTTTCTTT.

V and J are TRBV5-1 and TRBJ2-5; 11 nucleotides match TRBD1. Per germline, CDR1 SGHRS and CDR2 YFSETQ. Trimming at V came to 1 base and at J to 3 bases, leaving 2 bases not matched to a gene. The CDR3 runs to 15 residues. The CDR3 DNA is TGCGCCAGCAGCTTGTCGGGACAGGGGGAAGAGACCCAGTACTTC. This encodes CASSLSGQGEETQYF.

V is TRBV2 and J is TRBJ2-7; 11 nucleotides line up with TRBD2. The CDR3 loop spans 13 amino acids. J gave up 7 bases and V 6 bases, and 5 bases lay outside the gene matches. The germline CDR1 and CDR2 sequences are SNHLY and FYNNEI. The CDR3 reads CASRPSGRSEQYF. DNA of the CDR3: TGTGCCAGCAGGCCTAGCGGGAGGAGTGAGCAGTACTTC.

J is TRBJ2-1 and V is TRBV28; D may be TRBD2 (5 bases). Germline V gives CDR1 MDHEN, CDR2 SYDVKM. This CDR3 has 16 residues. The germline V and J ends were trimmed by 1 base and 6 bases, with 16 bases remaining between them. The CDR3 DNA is TGTGCCAGCAGTTTATTAGCACGGGAACTGCCCAATGAGCAGTTCTTC. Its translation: CASSLLARELPNEQFF.